One and the same sample provided the 18 T cell receptor beta chains below, sequenced in a study of cytomegalovirus exposure and HLA in healthy donors. The method was immunoSEQ multiplex PCR; TCRdb's version includes in-frame clones alone and lacks a portion of them. The sample has fewer than 250,000 clones, around nine tenths seen once. Sequencing was done on a sample of PBMCs. These receptors all stem from a man between 18 and 35 years old in good health and CMV-seronegative.

The V call is TRBV19, the J call TRBJ2-1; the D gene is possibly TRBD2 (6 bases). In germline, CDR1 is LNHDA, CDR2 SQIVND (reference sequence). The CDR3 runs to 11 residues. Trimming shortened V by 7 bases and J by 7 bases, and 8 bases separated the two germline ends. CDR3 DNA: TGTGCCAGTACTCTAGCGAATGAGCAGTTCTTC. As protein: CASTLANEQFF.

The chain employs TRBV30 and TRBJ2-3; no clear D. CDR3 length equals 12 residues. V lost 3 bases to trimming and J lost 3 bases, with 7 bases between them. Germline V gene sequence: CDR1 GTSNPN, CDR2 SVGIG (reference sequence). This CDR3 reads CAWRALTDTQYF. In DNA, the CDR3 is TGTGCCTGGAGAGCGTTAACAGATACGCAGTATTTT.

The chain uses TRBV6-1 and TRBJ1-1; D ambiguous. CDR3 length: 13 amino acids. The V and J ends lost 7 bases and 4 bases respectively, with 13 bases between them. Germline loops: CDR1 MNHNS, CDR2 SASEGT. The CDR3 nucleotides are TGTGCCAGCACAACAGCGGCCCCCACTGAAGCTTTCTTT. Its translation is CASTTAAPTEAFF.

The chain joins TRBV6-1 to TRBJ1-5, with D perhaps TRBD1 (5 bases). V was cut by 3 bases and J by 4 bases, with 10 bases left in between. This CDR3 comprises 14 residues. CDR1 and CDR2 from the germline V gene are MNHNS and SASEGT. The CDR3 sequence: CASSDLAGNQPQHF. For the CDR3, the DNA is TGTGCCAGCAGTGACTTGGCAGGGAATCAGCCCCAGCATTTT.

This rearrangement joins TRBV27 to TRBJ2-5, with a weak D call TRBD1 (6 bases). V was cut by 3 bases and J by 5 bases, with 10 bases left in between. Germline CDR1 MNHEY, CDR2 SMNVEV (reference sequence). CDR3 length equals 13 residues. The CDR3 loop reads CASSFLDSETQYF. The CDR3 coding sequence is TGTGCCAGCAGTTTTTTGGACAGCGAGACCCAGTACTTC.

The chain employs TRBV11-3 and TRBJ1-1, with TRBD1 as a possible D gene (5 bases). The V and J ends lost 3 bases and 6 bases respectively, with 11 bases between them. The CDR3 length is 13 residues. Germline V gives CDR1 SGHNT, CDR2 YENEEA. The CDR3 sequence is CASSLGGVAEAFF. In DNA, the CDR3 is TGTGCCAGCAGCTTGGGGGGGGTCGCTGAAGCTTTCTTT.

This clone was recorded a few times. The rearrangement uses TRBV2 and TRBJ1-6, with TRBD1 as a possible D gene (6 bases). There are 12 residues in the CDR3. The V and J ends lost 8 bases and 10 bases respectively, with 12 bases between them. Germline V gene data show CDR1 as SNHLY and CDR2 as FYNNEI. CDR3 sequence (DNA): TGTGCCAGCCAGGGGTTAGGATCACCCCTCCACTTT. It yields the protein CASQGLGSPLHF.

V and J are TRBV29-1 and TRBJ2-1, with D possibly being TRBD2 (7 bases). Germline loops: CDR1 SQVTM, CDR2 ANQGSEA. The V and J ends lost 7 bases and 2 bases respectively, with 15 bases between them. This CDR3 spans 14 amino acids. This chain's CDR3 is CSGGGRGAYNEQFF. The CDR3 nucleotides read TGCAGCGGGGGGGGGCGGGGAGCCTACAATGAGCAGTTCTTC.

The chain employs TRBV15 and TRBJ2-1; D is unclear. Trimming took 8 bases from V and 8 from J, leaving 16 bases between them. Germline CDR1 reads LNHNV; CDR2 reads YYDKDF (reference sequence). This CDR3 comprises 13 residues. CDR3 DNA: TGTGCCACCTCCGCTCGAGTCCCGGATGAGCAGTTCTTC. It encodes CATSARVPDEQFF.

The chain has TRBV27 and TRBJ2-1; D uncertain. Germline lookup yields CDR1 MNHEY and CDR2 SMNVEV (reference sequence). The CDR3 is 13 amino acids. Trimming took 3 bases from V and 4 from J, leaving 7 bases between them. The CDR3 region has the DNA TGTGCCAGCAGTTTCACCAGGTACAATGAGCAGTTCTTC. This sequence encodes CASSFTRYNEQFF.

The chain uses TRBV27 and TRBJ2-1; 7 bases align to TRBD2. Per the germline V gene, CDR1 is MNHEY and CDR2 is SMNVEV (reference sequence). The CDR3 sequence is 13 residues long. J was trimmed by 8 bases and V by 3 bases; bases with no gene match: 4. The CDR3 DNA follows: TGTGCCAGCAGTTTTGGGGGGGGTTATGAGCAGTTCTTC. As protein: CASSFGGGYEQFF.

Written as DNA, the CDR3 is TGTGCCAGCAGGATAGACAGGAACTATGGCTACACCTTC. Amino acid sequence: CASRIDRNYGYTF. The chain links TRBV6-5 to TRBJ1-2, with D tentatively TRBD1 (6 bases). V gave up 6 bases and J gave up 2 bases, with 10 bases separating them. Germline CDR1 reads MNHEY; CDR2 reads SVGAGI. The CDR3 runs to 13 residues.

The rearrangement uses TRBV28 and TRBJ2-3; 9 bases match TRBD2. The length of the CDR3 is 14 residues. Per germline, CDR1 MDHEN and CDR2 SYDVKM. With 5 bases clipped from V and 1 base from J, the junction kept 1 base outside the gene matches. For the CDR3, the DNA is TGTGCCAGCAGTGCTAGCGGGGGCACAGATACGCAGTATTTT. It translates to CASSASGGTDTQYF.

V usage is TRBV4-2 and J usage is TRBJ1-1; D is perhaps TRBD1 (6 bases). Trimming shortened V by 2 bases and J by 1 base, and 8 bases separated the two germline ends. This CDR3 comprises 14 residues. Germline V CDR1 and CDR2: LGHNA, YNFKEQ. The CDR3 coding sequence is TGTGCCAGCAGCCAATCGACAGGGAACACTGAAGCTTTCTTT. Encoded protein: CASSQSTGNTEAFF.

The chain combines TRBV23-1 with TRBJ2-3; D is uncertain. TRBV23-1 is annotated as an ORF whose role is uncertain. This CDR3 region has 15 residues. Trimming left V 8 bases short and J 4 bases short, with 19 bases between. The DNA of the CDR3 is TGCGCCAGCTCTCTTACCAACCGATCAGCAGATACGCAGTATTTT. Its translation is CASSLTNRSADTQYF.

In this sample, this clone turned up once. The rearrangement links TRBV4-3 to TRBJ2-1; maybe TRBD1 (7 bases). The CDR3 has 14 residues. The germline gives CDR1 LGHNA, CDR2 YSLEER. V lost 4 bases and J 4 bases, leaving 11 bases between the germline ends. The CDR3 here is CASSPQGGYNEQFF. The CDR3 nucleotides read TGCGCCAGCAGCCCTCAGGGGGGATACAATGAGCAGTTCTTC.

The V and J genes are TRBV7-2 and TRBJ2-3; 9 nucleotides agree with TRBD2. CDR3 length: 15 amino acids. Per the germline V gene, CDR1 is SGHTA and CDR2 is FQGNSA. After removal of 3 bases from V and 4 bases from J, the junction contained 5 bases not matched to a gene. The CDR3 DNA sequence: TGTGCCAGCAGCTTTCCCGCGGGGGGGCCAGATACGCAGTATTTT. It translates to CASSFPAGGPDTQYF.

This chain uses TRBV28 with TRBJ2-3; a possible D gene is TRBD2 (6 bases). Germline lookup yields CDR1 MDHEN and CDR2 SYDVKM. The CDR3 is made up of 13 amino acids. V was trimmed by 6 bases and J by 0 bases, leaving 7 bases between them. The CDR3 coding sequence is TGTGCCAGCAGAGGGACTAGCACAGATACGCAGTATTTT. Protein product: CASRGTSTDTQYF.